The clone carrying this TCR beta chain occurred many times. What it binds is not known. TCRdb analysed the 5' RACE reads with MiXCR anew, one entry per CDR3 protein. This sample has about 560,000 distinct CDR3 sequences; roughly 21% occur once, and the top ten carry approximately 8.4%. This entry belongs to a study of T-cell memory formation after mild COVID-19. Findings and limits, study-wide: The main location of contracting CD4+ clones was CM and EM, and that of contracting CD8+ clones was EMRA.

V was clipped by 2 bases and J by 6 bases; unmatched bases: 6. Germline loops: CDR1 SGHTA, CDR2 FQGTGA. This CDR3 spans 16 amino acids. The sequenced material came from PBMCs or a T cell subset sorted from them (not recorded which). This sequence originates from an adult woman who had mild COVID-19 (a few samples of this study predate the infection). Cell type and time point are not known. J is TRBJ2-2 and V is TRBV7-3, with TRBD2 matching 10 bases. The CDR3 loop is CASSLFGTSVSGELFF. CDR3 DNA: TGTGCCAGCAGCTTATTTGGGACTAGCGTTTCCGGGGAGCTGTTTTTT.